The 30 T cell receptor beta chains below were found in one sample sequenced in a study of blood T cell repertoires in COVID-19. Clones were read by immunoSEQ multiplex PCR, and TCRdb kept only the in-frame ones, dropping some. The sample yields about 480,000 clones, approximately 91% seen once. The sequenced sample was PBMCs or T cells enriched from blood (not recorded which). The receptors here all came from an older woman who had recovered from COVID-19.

The CDR3 loop reads CASSVRPTSGGAGTQYF. DNA for the CDR3: TGTGCCAGCAGCGTGCGTCCGACTAGCGGGGGGGCGGGGACCCAGTACTTC. The chain has TRBV7-2 and TRBJ2-5; 14 positions agree with TRBD2. CDR1 and CDR2 from the germline V gene are SGHTA and FQGNSA. CDR3 length: 17 amino acids. V shed 5 bases, J shed 7 bases, and the junction held 12 bases outside the gene matches.

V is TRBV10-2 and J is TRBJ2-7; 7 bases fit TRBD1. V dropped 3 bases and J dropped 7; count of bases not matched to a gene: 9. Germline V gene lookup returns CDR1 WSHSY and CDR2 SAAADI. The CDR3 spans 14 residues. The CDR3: CASSETRDSREQYF. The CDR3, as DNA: TGCGCCAGCAGTGAAACTCGGGACAGTCGGGAGCAGTACTTC.

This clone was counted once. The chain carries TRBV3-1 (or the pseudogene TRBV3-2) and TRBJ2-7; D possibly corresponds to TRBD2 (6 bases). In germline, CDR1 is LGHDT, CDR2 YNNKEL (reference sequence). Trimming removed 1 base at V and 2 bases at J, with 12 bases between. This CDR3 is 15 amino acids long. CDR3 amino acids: CASSQGAGRTYEQYF. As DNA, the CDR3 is TGTGCCAGCAGCCAAGGGGCGGGGCGAACCTACGAGCAGTACTTC.

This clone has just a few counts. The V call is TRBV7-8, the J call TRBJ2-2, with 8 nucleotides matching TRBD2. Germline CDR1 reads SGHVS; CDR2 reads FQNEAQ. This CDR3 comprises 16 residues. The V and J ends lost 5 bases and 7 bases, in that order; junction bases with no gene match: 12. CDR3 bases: TGTGCCAGCAGCCCCTCCGGGGCGGGGGGACTCGGGGAGCTGTTTTTT. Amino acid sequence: CASSPSGAGGLGELFF.

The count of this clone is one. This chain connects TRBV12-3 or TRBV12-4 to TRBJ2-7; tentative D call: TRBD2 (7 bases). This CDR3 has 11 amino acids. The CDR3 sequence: CARGGANEQYV. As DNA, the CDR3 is TGTGCGCGAGGGGGGGCTAACGAGCAGTACGTC.

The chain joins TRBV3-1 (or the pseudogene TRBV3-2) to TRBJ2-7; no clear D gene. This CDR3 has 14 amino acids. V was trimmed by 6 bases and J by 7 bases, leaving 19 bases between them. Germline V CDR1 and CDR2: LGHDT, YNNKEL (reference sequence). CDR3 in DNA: TGTGCCAGCAGTTTGCGAGACGGCGGAATGGAGCAGTACTTC. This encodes CASSLRDGGMEQYF.

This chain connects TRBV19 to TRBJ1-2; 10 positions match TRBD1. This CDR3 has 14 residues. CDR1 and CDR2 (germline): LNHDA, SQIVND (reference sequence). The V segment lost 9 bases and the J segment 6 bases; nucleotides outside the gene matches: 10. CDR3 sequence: CASRPADRGNGYTF. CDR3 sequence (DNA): TGTGCCAGCCGCCCCGCGGACAGGGGGAATGGCTACACCTTC.

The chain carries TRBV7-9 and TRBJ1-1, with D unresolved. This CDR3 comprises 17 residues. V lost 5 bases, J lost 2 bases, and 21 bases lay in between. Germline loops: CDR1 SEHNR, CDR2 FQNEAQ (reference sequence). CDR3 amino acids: CASSPRRGSRENTEAFF. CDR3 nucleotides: TGTGCCAGCAGCCCACGGCGGGGAAGCCGGGAAAACACTGAAGCTTTCTTT. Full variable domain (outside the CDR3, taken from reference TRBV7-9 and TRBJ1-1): DTGVSQNPRHKITKRGQNVTFRCDPISEHNRLYWYRQTLGQGPEFLTYFQNEAQLEKSRLLSDRFSAERPKGSFSTLEIQRTEQGDSAMYLCASSPRRGSRENTEAFFGQGTRLTVV.

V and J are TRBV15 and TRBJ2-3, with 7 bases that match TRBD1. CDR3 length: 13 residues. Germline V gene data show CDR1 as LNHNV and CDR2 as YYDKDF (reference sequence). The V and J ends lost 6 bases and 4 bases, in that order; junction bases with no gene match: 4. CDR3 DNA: TGTGCCACCAGAAACACAGGGGCAGATACGCAGTATTTT. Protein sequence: CATRNTGADTQYF.

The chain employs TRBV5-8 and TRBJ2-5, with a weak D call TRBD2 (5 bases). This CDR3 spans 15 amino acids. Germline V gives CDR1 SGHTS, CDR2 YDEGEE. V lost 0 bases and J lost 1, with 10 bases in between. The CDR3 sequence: CASSLAISGQETQYF. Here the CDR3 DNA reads TGTGCCAGCAGCTTGGCCATCAGCGGCCAAGAGACCCAGTACTTC.

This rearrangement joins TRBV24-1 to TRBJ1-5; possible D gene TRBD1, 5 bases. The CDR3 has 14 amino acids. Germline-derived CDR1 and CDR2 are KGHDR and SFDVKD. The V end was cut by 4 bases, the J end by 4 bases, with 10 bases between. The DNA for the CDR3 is TGTGCCACCAGTGAGGCAGGGCGGAATCAGCCCCAGCATTTT. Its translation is CATSEAGRNQPQHF.

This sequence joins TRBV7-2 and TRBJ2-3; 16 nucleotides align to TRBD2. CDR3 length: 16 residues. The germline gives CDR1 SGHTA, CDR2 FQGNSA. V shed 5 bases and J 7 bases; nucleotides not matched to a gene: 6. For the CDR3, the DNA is TGTGCCAGCAGCCAGGGACTAGCGGGGGGGCGGAATACGCAGTATTTT. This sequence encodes CASSQGLAGGRNTQYF.

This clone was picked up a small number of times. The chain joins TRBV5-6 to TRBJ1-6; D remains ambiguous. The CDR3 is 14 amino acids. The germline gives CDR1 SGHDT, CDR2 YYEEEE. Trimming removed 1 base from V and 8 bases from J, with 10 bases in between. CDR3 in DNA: TGTGCCAGCAGCTTGAGGCAGGCTTATTCACCCCTCCACTTT. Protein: CASSLRQAYSPLHF.

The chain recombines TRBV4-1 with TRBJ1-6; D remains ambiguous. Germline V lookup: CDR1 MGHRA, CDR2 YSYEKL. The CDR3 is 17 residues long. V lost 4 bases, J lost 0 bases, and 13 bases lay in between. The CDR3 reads CASSLDLKSSYNSPLHF. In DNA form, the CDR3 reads TGCGCCAGCAGCCTAGACCTTAAGAGCTCCTATAATTCACCCCTCCACTTT.

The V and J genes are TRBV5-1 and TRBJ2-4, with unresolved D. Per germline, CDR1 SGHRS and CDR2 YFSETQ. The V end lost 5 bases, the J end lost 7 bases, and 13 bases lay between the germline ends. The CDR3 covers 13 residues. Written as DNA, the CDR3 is TGCGCCAGCAGAGACGACTTGTATAACATTCAGTACTTC. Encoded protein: CASRDDLYNIQYF. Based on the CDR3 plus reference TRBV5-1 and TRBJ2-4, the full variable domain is KAGVTQTPRYLIKTRGQQVTLSCSPISGHRSVSWYQQTPGQGLQFLFEYFSETQRNKGNFPGRFSGRQFSNSRSEMNVSTLELGDSALYLCASRDDLYNIQYFGAGTRLSVL.

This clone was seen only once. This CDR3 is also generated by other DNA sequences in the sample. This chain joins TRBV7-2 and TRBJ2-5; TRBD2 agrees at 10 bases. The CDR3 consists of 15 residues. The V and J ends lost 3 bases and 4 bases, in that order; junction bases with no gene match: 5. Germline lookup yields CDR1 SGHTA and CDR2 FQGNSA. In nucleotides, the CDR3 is TGTGCCAGCAGCTTTAGCGGGGGGCAGGGAGAGACCCAGTACTTC. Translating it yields CASSFSGGQGETQYF. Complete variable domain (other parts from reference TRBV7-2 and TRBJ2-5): GAGVSQSPSNKVTEKGKDVELRCDPISGHTALYWYRQSLGQGLEFLIYFQGNSAPDKSGLPSDRFSAERTGGSVSTLTIQRTQQEDSAVYLCASSFSGGQGETQYFGPGTRLLVL.

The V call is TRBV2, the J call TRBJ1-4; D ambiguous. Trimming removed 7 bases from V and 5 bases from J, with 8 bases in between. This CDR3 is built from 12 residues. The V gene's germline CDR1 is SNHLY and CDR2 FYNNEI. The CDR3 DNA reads TGTGCCAGCACCGGTTACAATGAAAAACTGTTTTTT. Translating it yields CASTGYNEKLFF. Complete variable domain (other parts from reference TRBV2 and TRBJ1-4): EPEVTQTPSHQVTQMGQEVILRCVPISNHLYFYWYRQILGQKVEFLVSFYNNEISEKSEIFDDQFSVERPDGSNFTLKIRSTKLEDSAMYFCASTGYNEKLFFGSGTQLSVL.

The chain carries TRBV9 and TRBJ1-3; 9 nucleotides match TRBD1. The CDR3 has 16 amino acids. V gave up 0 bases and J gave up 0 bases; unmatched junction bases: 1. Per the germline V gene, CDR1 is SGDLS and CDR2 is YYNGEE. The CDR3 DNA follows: TGTGCCAGCAGCGTAGGGGACAGGGACTCTGGAAACACCATATATTTT. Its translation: CASSVGDRDSGNTIYF.

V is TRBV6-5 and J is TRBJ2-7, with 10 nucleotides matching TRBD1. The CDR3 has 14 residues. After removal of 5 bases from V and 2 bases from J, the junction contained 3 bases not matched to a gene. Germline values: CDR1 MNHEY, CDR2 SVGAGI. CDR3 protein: CASSPGQGAYEQYV. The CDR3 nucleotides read TGTGCCAGCAGTCCCGGACAGGGGGCCTACGAGCAGTACGTC.

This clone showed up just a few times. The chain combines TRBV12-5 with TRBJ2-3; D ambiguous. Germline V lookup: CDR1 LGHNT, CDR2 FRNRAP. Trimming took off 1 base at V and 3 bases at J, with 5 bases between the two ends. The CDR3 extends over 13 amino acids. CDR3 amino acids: CASGLDRTDTQYF. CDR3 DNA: TGTGCTAGTGGTTTGGACAGAACAGATACGCAGTATTTT.

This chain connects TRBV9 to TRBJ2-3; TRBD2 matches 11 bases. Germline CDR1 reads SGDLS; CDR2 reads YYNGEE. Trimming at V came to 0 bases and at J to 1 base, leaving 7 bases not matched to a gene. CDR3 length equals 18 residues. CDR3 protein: CASSVGLAGGPRTDTQYF. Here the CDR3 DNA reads TGTGCCAGCAGCGTAGGCCTAGCGGGGGGCCCACGCACAGATACGCAGTATTTT.

The DNA for the CDR3 is TGTGCCAGCAGTTTAAACAGGGTTATCTCCTATAATTCACCCCTCCACTTT. It yields the protein CASSLNRVISYNSPLHF. J is TRBJ1-6 and V is TRBV27, with D perhaps TRBD1 (6 bases). Per the germline V gene, CDR1 is MNHEY and CDR2 is SMNVEV (reference sequence). The CDR3 sequence is 17 residues long. V dropped 2 bases and J dropped 0 bases, with 11 bases sitting between them.

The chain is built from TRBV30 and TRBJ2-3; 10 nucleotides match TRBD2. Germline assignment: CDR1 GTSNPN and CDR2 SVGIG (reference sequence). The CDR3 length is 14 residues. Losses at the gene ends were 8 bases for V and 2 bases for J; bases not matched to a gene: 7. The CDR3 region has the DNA TGTGCCGGATTAGCGGGGGGACCCACAGATACGCAGTATTTT. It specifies CAGLAGGPTDTQYF.

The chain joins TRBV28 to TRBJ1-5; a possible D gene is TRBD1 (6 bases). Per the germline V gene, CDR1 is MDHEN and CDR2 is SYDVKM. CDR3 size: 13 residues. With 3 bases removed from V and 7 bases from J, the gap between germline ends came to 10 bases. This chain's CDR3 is CASSFSRGQPQHF. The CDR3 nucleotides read TGTGCCAGCAGTTTTAGCAGGGGACAGCCCCAGCATTTT.

CDR3 bases: TGTGCCAGCAGCGGGACTAGCGGGGGGCCGAACACCGGGGAGCTGTTTTTT. Protein product: CASSGTSGGPNTGELFF. The V gene is TRBV5-6, the J gene TRBJ2-2; TRBD2 agrees at 15 bases. This CDR3 contains 17 residues. The germline gives CDR1 SGHDT, CDR2 YYEEEE. Trimming removed 4 bases from V and 0 bases from J; junction bases left unmatched: 1. Full variable domain (remainder filled in from reference TRBV5-6 and TRBJ2-2): DAGVTQSPTHLIKTRGQQVTLRCSPKSGHDTVSWYQQALGQGPQFIFQYYEEEERQRGNFPDRFSGHQFPNYSSELNVNALLLGDSALYLCASSGTSGGPNTGELFFGEGSRLTVL.

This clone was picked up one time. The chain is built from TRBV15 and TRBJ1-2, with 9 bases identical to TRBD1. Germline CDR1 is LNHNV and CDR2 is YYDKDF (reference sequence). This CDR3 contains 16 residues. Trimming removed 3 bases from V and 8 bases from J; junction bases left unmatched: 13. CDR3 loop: CATSSGMVRTGGGYTF. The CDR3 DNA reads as TGTGCCACCAGCAGTGGGATGGTTCGTACAGGGGGCGGCTACACCTTC.

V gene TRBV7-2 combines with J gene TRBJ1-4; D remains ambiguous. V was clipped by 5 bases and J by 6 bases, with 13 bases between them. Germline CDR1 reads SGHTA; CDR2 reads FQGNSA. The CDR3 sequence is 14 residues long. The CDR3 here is CASSPSQVDEKLFF. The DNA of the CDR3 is TGTGCCAGCAGCCCTTCTCAGGTGGATGAAAAACTGTTTTTT.

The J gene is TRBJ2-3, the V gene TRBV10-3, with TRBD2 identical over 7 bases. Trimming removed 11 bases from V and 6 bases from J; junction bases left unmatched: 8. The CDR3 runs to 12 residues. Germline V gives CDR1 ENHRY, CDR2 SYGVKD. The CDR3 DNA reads TGTGCCGTCGGACTAGGTAGGGATACGCAGTATTTT. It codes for CAVGLGRDTQYF.

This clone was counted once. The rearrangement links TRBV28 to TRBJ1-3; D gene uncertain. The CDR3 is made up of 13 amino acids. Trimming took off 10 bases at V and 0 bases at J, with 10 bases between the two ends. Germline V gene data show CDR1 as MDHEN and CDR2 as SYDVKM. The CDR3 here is CATLSVSGNTIYF. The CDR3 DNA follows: TGTGCCACCCTCTCAGTCTCTGGAAACACCATATATTTT.

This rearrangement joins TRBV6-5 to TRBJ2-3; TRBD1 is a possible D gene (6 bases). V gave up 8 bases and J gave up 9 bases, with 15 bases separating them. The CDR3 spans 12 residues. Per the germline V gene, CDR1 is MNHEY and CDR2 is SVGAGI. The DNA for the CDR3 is TGTGCCAGCGGCCTTGGGACACCCACGCAGTATTTT. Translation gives CASGLGTPTQYF.